The 21 T cell receptor beta chains below come from one sample, sequenced in a study of T-cell reconstitution after alpha-beta-depleted transplantation in children. The library targeted TCRbeta and was prepared with unique molecular identifiers. TCRdb re-derived calls from the PCR reads in MiXCR, one entry per CDR3 protein. Of more than 300,000 distinct CDR3 sequences detected, 15% to 20% appear once; the ten largest clones hold approximately 38%. This material consisted of PBMCs, mostly from graft donor cells, taken 360 days after TCRalphabeta/CD19-depleted stem cell transplant. The receptors come from a male patient aged 2-15 years who had a stem cell transplant for acute lymphoblastic leukemia, so the T cells may come from the graft donor.

The genes are TRBV7-3 and TRBJ2-3; the D gene is possibly TRBD1 (6 bases). The germline V gene has CDR1 SGHTA and CDR2 FQGTGA. V gave up 1 base and J gave up 5 bases, with 13 bases separating them. The CDR3 contains 15 residues. The CDR3 region is CASSLNGGHRDTQYF. The CDR3 DNA reads as TGTGCCAGCAGCTTAAATGGGGGACATAGAGATACGCAGTATTTT.

This clonotype was recorded a few times. The chain combines TRBV20-1 with TRBJ1-1; D ambiguous. The CDR3 length is 13 residues. Germline CDR1 and CDR2: DFQATT and SNEGSKA (reference sequence). Trimming shortened V by 0 bases and J by 0 bases, and 5 bases separated the two germline ends. CDR3 protein: CSARDGLNTEAFF. CDR3 DNA sequence: TGCAGTGCTAGAGATGGCCTGAACACTGAAGCTTTCTTT.

This clonotype has a handful of counts. The V call is TRBV6-5, the J call TRBJ2-7; TRBD2 might be the D (5 bases). The CDR3 totals 18 residues. The germline gives CDR1 MNHEY, CDR2 SVGAGI. V was clipped by 2 bases and J by 0 bases, with 20 bases between them. The CDR3, as DNA: TGTGCCAGCAGTTACGAGGGTTTCGAGCGCGGAAGCTCCTACGAGCAGTACTTC. It translates to CASSYEGFERGSSYEQYF.

This clonotype was found a few times. The chain recombines TRBV4-1 with TRBJ1-5, with a tentative D call TRBD1 (5 bases). Germline V gene sequence: CDR1 MGHRA, CDR2 YSYEKL. CDR3 size: 17 residues. V lost 0 bases, J lost 4 bases, and 16 bases lay in between. For the CDR3, the DNA is TGCGCCAGCAGCCAAGAGTACGCGTCGGGACTTAATCAGCCCCAGCATTTT. Residues: CASSQEYASGLNQPQHF.

This clonotype was observed many times. V gene TRBV15 combines with J gene TRBJ1-1; TRBD1 agrees at 7 bases. After removal of 5 bases from V and 0 bases from J, the junction contained 3 bases not matched to a gene. The CDR3 consists of 14 residues. The germline CDR1 and CDR2 sequences are LNHNV and YYDKDF (reference sequence). CDR3 in DNA: TGTGCCACCAGCGCAGGGGGGATGAACACTGAAGCTTTCTTT. Translating it yields CATSAGGMNTEAFF. The full variable domain, rest sourced from reference TRBV15 and TRBJ1-1, is DAMVIQNPRYQVTQFGKPVTLSCSQTLNHNVMYWYQQKSSQAPKLLFHYYDKDFNNEADTPDNFQSRRPNTSFCFLDIRSPGLGDTAMYLCATSAGGMNTEAFFGQGTRLTVV.

This clonotype has only a few counts. The V and J genes are TRBV4-3 and TRBJ2-1; D might be TRBD2 (6 bases). The germline V gene encodes CDR1 LGHNA and CDR2 YSLEER. V was trimmed by 4 bases and J by 0 bases, leaving 16 bases between them. The CDR3 sequence is 17 residues long. CDR3 residues: CASSLKRAGPSYNEQFF. The CDR3 bases are TGCGCCAGCAGCCTGAAAAGAGCGGGCCCCTCCTACAATGAGCAGTTCTTC.

This clonotype was recorded a few times. This chain connects TRBV5-1 to TRBJ2-2; D is possibly TRBD1 (6 bases). Germline values: CDR1 SGHRS, CDR2 YFSETQ. Trimming took 5 bases from V and 6 from J, leaving 11 bases between them. The CDR3 has 13 amino acids. Here the CDR3 reads CASRSQGPGELFF. The CDR3 DNA reads TGCGCCAGCAGGAGTCAGGGGCCCGGGGAGCTGTTTTTT.

This clonotype was observed a handful of times. This sequence joins TRBV28 and TRBJ2-1; D not resolved. The CDR3 loop spans 12 amino acids. From germline, CDR1 is MDHEN and CDR2 SYDVKM. Trimming pared 3 bases from V and 2 bases from J, leaving 2 bases between. This CDR3 reads CASSFAYNEQFF. As DNA, the CDR3 is TGTGCCAGCAGTTTTGCCTACAATGAGCAGTTCTTC.

This rearrangement joins TRBV28 to TRBJ2-1, with 7 bases identical to TRBD2. CDR3 length: 17 residues. Germline loops: CDR1 MDHEN, CDR2 SYDVKM. The junction had 9 bases not matched to a gene; V was cut back by 4 bases and J by 0 bases. CDR3: CASSSYLTSDSYNEQFF. The CDR3 region has the DNA TGTGCCAGCAGTTCTTATCTCACTAGCGACTCCTACAATGAGCAGTTCTTC.

This clonotype was counted only a few times. The chain links TRBV15 to TRBJ1-5; no reliable D call. With 0 bases removed from V and 2 bases from J, the gap between germline ends came to 14 bases. The CDR3 spans 17 residues. CDR1 is LNHNV and CDR2 is YYDKDF in the germline V gene (reference sequence). The DNA for the CDR3 is TGTGCCACCAGCAGAGATCTAGGGATTGGAGGCAATCAGCCCCAGCATTTT. Protein: CATSRDLGIGGNQPQHF.

V gene TRBV27 combines with J gene TRBJ2-7, with a possible D match to TRBD1 (5 bases). V was pared by 4 bases and J by 6 bases, with 7 bases between. CDR3 size: 11 residues. Germline V gives CDR1 MNHEY, CDR2 SMNVEV (reference sequence). Here the CDR3 reads CASSWGAEQYF. The CDR3 nucleotides are TGTGCCAGCAGTTGGGGCGCCGAGCAGTACTTC.

This sequence joins TRBV7-9 and TRBJ2-7; no definite D call. This CDR3 spans 16 amino acids. Germline CDR1 and CDR2: SEHNR and FQNEAQ (reference sequence). The V and J ends lost 5 bases and 0 bases respectively, with 17 bases between them. CDR3 sequence reads: CASSPSGGPSSYEQYF. The CDR3, as DNA: TGTGCCAGCAGCCCCTCGGGCGGCCCGAGCTCCTACGAGCAGTACTTC.

This clonotype was counted a few times. The chain employs TRBV7-2 and TRBJ2-7; 7 bases are a match to TRBD1. This CDR3 has 15 residues. With 5 bases clipped from V and 3 bases from J, the junction kept 10 bases outside the gene matches. Germline V CDR1 and CDR2: SGHTA, FQGNSA. As DNA, the CDR3 is TGTGCCAGCAGCAGGATGACAGGGCGGGTCTACGAGCAGTACTTC. It yields the protein CASSRMTGRVYEQYF. The entire variable domain, with the rest obtained from reference TRBV7-2 and TRBJ2-7, is as follows: GAGVSQSPSNKVTEKGKDVELRCDPISGHTALYWYRQSLGQGLEFLIYFQGNSAPDKSGLPSDRFSAERTGGSVSTLTIQRTQQEDSAVYLCASSRMTGRVYEQYFGPGTRLTVT.

This sequence joins TRBV14 and TRBJ2-7; possibly TRBD1 or TRBD2 for D (6 bases each). Germline V gene lookup returns CDR1 SGHDN and CDR2 FVKESK. V was trimmed by 1 base and J by 3 bases, leaving 13 bases between them. CDR3 size: 15 residues. This CDR3 is CASSQGGGLDYEQYF. As DNA, the CDR3 is TGTGCCAGCAGCCAAGGAGGGGGGCTGGACTACGAGCAGTACTTC.

In this sample, this clonotype turned up a few times. This chain joins TRBV5-1 and TRBJ2-3, with a weak D call TRBD1 (6 bases). Trimming pared 0 bases from V and 1 base from J, leaving 12 bases between. CDR3 length equals 16 residues. Germline assignment: CDR1 SGHRS and CDR2 YFSETQ. For the CDR3, the DNA is TGCGCCAGCAGCTTGGACAGGGAATGGGGCACAGATACGCAGTATTTT. This translates into CASSLDREWGTDTQYF. Together with reference TRBV5-1 and TRBJ2-3, the CDR3 gives the full variable domain: KAGVTQTPRYLIKTRGQQVTLSCSPISGHRSVSWYQQTPGQGLQFLFEYFSETQRNKGNFPGRFSGRQFSNSRSEMNVSTLELGDSALYLCASSLDREWGTDTQYFGPGTRLTVL.

This clonotype was recorded a few times. CDR3 in amino acids: CASTEGPIAGFETQYF. The CDR3 nucleotides read TGTGCCAGCACCGAGGGACCCATAGCGGGATTCGAGACCCAGTACTTC. The rearrangement uses TRBV2 and TRBJ2-5, with 8 positions matching TRBD2. Germline loops: CDR1 SNHLY, CDR2 FYNNEI. There are 16 residues in the CDR3. V dropped 7 bases and J dropped 5; count of bases not matched to a gene: 15.

This clonotype came up many times. The CDR3: CASSLPSNTEAFF. The CDR3 bases are TGTGCCAGCAGTTTGCCGTCGAACACTGAAGCTTTCTTT. V is TRBV28 and J is TRBJ1-1; D is unresolved. The ends were cut back, 3 bases at V and 1 base at J, with 6 bases in the middle. The CDR3 spans 13 residues. The germline CDR1 and CDR2 sequences are MDHEN and SYDVKM.

With respect to this clonotype: A much bigger clone sits one base away, suggesting this may be a read error. The genes are TRBV28 and TRBJ2-7; 7 nucleotides align to TRBD2. This CDR3 region has 16 residues. Germline CDR1 reads MDHEN; CDR2 reads SYDVKM. This CDR3 is CASSSIHGGSGYELYF. The CDR3 bases are TGTGCCAGCAGTTCTATTCACGGCGGGAGTGGGTACGAGCTGTACTTC.

At least ten counts were recorded for this clonotype. The chain combines TRBV10-3 with TRBJ2-7; TRBD1 agrees at 9 bases. V was pared by 3 bases and J by 1 base, with 1 base of the junction left unmatched. The CDR3 has 14 residues. CDR1 is ENHRY and CDR2 is SYGVKD in the germline V gene. The CDR3 reads CAISDGTGSYEQYF. DNA for the CDR3: TGTGCCATCAGTGATGGGACAGGGTCCTACGAGCAGTACTTC.

The chain couples TRBV5-5 to TRBJ2-1; 12 nucleotides match TRBD2. In germline, CDR1 is SGHKS, CDR2 YYEKEE (reference sequence). CDR3 size: 17 residues. The junction had 10 bases not matched to a gene; V was cut back by 1 base and J by 8 bases. The CDR3 region is CASSLTLAGGPGDEQFF. In DNA, the CDR3 is TGTGCCAGCAGCTTGACGCTAGCGGGAGGGCCGGGCGATGAGCAGTTCTTC.

The CDR3, as DNA: TGTGCCAGCAGTTACAACCTAGCCGGGACCTACAATGAGCAGTTCTTC. Protein: CASSYNLAGTYNEQFF. The chain couples TRBV6-5 to TRBJ2-1; a possible D gene is TRBD2 (5 bases). Trimming pared 2 bases from V and 2 bases from J, leaving 13 bases between. CDR3 size: 16 residues. CDR1 MNHEY and CDR2 SVGAGI come from the germline V gene.